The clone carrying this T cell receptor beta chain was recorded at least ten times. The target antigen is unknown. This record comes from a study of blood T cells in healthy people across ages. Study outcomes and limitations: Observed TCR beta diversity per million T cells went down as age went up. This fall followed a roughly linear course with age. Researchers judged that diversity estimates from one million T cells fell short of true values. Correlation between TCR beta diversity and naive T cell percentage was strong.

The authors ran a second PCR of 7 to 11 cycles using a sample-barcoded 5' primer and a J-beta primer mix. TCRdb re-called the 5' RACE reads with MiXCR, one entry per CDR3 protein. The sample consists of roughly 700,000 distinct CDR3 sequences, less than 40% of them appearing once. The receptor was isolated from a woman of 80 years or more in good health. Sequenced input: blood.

For the CDR3, the DNA is TGCAGTGCTAGAGGGCCCAACACTGAAGCTTTCTTT. It yields the protein CSARGPNTEAFF. J is TRBJ1-1 and V is TRBV20-1, with D hard to call. CDR1 DFQATT and CDR2 SNEGSKA come from the germline V gene (reference sequence). CDR3 length: 12 amino acids. V gave up 1 base and J gave up 2 bases, with 5 bases separating them.